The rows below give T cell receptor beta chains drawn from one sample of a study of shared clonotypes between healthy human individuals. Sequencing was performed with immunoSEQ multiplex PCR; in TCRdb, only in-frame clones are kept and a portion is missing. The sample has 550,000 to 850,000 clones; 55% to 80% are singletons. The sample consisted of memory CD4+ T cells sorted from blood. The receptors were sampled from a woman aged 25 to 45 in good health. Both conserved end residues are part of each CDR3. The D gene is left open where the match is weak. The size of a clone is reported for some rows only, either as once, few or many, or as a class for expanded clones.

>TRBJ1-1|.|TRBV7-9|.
TGTGCCAGCAGCCCCACCCAAAACACTGAAGCTTTCTTT
CASSPTQNTEAFF
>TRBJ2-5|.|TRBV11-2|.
TGTGCCAGCAGCTTAGTTTTGACCGGAGGGGAGACCCAGTACTTC
CASSLVLTGGETQYF
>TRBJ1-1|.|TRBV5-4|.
TGTGCCAGCAGCCTAGCGGCGGCGGGGAATTCGATCACTGAAGCTTTCTTT
CASSLAAAGNSITEAFF
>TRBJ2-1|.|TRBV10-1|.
TGCGCCAGCAGTGCTTGGGGTGAGCAGTTCTTC
CASSAWGEQFF
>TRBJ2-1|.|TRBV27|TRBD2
TGTGCCAGCAGGAATAGCGGGGAACCACTCAATGAGCAGTTCTTC
CASRNSGEPLNEQFF
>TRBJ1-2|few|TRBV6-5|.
TGTGCCAGCAGTTACTCACGGACGGCATTCTATGGCTACACCTTC
CASSYSRTAFYGYTF
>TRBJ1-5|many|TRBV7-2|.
TGTGCCAGCAGCAGCCGTCCCGATATGGGTCAGCCCCAGCATTTT
CASSSRPDMGQPQHF
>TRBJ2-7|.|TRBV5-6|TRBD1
TGTGCCAGCAGCGAGGGACAGGGTATATGGTACGAGCAGTACTTC
CASSEGQGIWYEQYF
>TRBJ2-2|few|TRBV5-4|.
TGTGCCAGCAGCTCCAAACTACCGAACACCGGGGAGCTGTTTTTT
CASSSKLPNTGELFF
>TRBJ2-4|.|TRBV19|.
TGTGCCAGTAGTATGGAGGGGCACATTCAGTACTTC
CASSMEGHIQYF
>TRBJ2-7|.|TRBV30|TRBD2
TGTGCCTGGAGGTTTTTAGCGGGAGGGAGCTCCTACGAGCAGTACTTC
CAWRFLAGGSSYEQYF
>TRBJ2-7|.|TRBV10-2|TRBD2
TGCGCCAGCAGGGTAGCGGGCGTCTACGAGCAGTACTTC
CASRVAGVYEQYF
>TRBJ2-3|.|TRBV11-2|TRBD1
TGTGCCAGTTATCAAGGGGGCAGCGGACGCACAGATACGCAGTATTTT
CASYQGGSGRTDTQYF
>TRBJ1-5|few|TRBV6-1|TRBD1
TGTGCCAGCAGTGATCAGGGGGCGCATTTTCAGCCCCAGCATTTT
CASSDQGAHFQPQHF
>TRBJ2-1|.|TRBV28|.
TGTGCCAGCAGTCAAACTAGAGTACAGTTCTTC
CASSQTRVQFF
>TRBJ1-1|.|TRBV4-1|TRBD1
TGCGCCAGCAGCAAACCGGGACAGGGGGCACGTGAAGCTTTCTTT
CASSKPGQGAREAFF
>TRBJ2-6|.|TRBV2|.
TGTGCCAGCAGCGAACTGAGCTCTGGGGCCAACGTCCTGACTTTC
CASSELSSGANVLTF
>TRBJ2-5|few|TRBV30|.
TGTGCCTGGAGGGGCGGACTTAAAGAGACCCAGTACTTC
CAWRGGLKETQYF
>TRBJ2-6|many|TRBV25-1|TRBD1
TGTGCCAGCAGTGTGACAGGGCCCAACGTCCTGACTTTC
CASSVTGPNVLTF
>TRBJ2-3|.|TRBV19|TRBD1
TGTGCCAGTAGGAAGAACGCCGGGACAGGCCTCACAGATACGCAGTATTTT
CASRKNAGTGLTDTQYF
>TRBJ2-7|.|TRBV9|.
TGTGCCAGCAGCGTAGCTCCCCAAGAGGTCTACGAGCAGTACTTC
CASSVAPQEVYEQYF
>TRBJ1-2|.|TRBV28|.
TGTGCCAGCAGTCCCCCCGGGAGCAGCCTGGGAGGCTATGGCTACACCTTC
CASSPPGSSLGGYGYTF
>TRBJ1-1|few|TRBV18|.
TGTGCCAGCTCACCAGGGGTTGCACGCCTTGAAGCTTTCTTT
CASSPGVARLEAFF
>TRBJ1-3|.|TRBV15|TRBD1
TGTGCCACCAGCAGGAGGACAGGTTTTCTTTCGGACACCATATATTTT
CATSRRTGFLSDTIYF
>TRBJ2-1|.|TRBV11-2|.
TGTGCCAGCAACAGTGTTGAGGGTCTCAATGAGCAGTTCTTC
CASNSVEGLNEQFF
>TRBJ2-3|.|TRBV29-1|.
TGCAGCGCAGCTGGGGGGTCAGATACGCAGTATTTT
CSAAGGSDTQYF
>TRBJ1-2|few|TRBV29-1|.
TGCAGCGTTAGATTCCGGACGGATGGCTACACCTTC
CSVRFRTDGYTF
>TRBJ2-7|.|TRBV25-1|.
TGTGCCAGCAGTGACGGACAAACCGGAGGGTACGAGCAGTACTTC
CASSDGQTGGYEQYF
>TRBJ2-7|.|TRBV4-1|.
TGCGCCAGCAGCCAAGATTCCAATTGGTGGCCCCAAAACTACGAGCAGTACTTC
CASSQDSNWWPQNYEQYF
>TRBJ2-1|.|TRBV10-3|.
TGTGCCATCAGTGAGTGGGAGAGCTCCTACAATGAGCAGTTCTTC
CAISEWESSYNEQFF
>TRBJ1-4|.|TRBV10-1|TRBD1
TGCGCCAGCCAAAGGGGGCGAAGTGAAAAACTGTTTTTT
CASQRGRSEKLFF
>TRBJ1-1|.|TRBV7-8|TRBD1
TGTGCCAGCAGCTTAGGGTCAGGGGGCATGAACACTGAAGCTTTCTTT
CASSLGSGGMNTEAFF
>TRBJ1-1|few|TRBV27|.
TGTGCCAGCAGTCCAGACAGGTCGAACACTGAAGCTTTCTTT
CASSPDRSNTEAFF
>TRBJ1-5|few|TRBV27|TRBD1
TGTGCCAGCAGTTTCCACGGGACAGGGGATCAGCCCCAGCATTTT
CASSFHGTGDQPQHF
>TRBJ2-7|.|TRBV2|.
TGTGCCAGCAGCAAGAAAGGGTACCGCCACGAGCAGTACTTC
CASSKKGYRHEQYF
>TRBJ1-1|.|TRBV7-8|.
TGTGCCAGCAGCCTAGGGCGCTGGAGAGGAGTTGCGAACACTGAAGCTTTCTTT
CASSLGRWRGVANTEAFF
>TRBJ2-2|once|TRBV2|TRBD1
TGTGCCAGCAGTCTTTTAGGGACAGGGGTCCCCGGGGAGCTGTTTTTT
CASSLLGTGVPGELFF
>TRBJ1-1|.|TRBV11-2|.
TGTGCCAGCAGATTCGAAATATACACTGAAGCTTTCTTT
CASRFEIYTEAFF
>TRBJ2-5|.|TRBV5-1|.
TGCGCCAGCAGTCTGTGGGGGGACCAAGAGACCCAGTACTTC
CASSLWGDQETQYF
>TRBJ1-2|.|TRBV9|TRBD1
TGTGCCAGCAGCGGCCGCACAGGGGATGGCTATGGCTACACCTTC
CASSGRTGDGYGYTF
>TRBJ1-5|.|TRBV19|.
TGTGCCAGTAGTATGAGTAGTCACAGGAGGGATCAGCCCCAGCATTTT
CASSMSSHRRDQPQHF
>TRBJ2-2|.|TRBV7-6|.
TGTGCCAGCAGCCCCCTAGCGACGAACACCGGGGAGCTGTTTTTT
CASSPLATNTGELFF
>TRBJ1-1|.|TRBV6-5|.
TGTGCCAGCAGTTATCACACGAACACTGAAGCTTTCTTT
CASSYHTNTEAFF
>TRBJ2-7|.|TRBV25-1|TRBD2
TGTGCCAGCAGTGAAGCGGGGGGGTACGAGCAGTACTTC
CASSEAGGYEQYF
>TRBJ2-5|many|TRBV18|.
TGTGCCAGCTCTCCTCAAGAGACCCAGTACTTC
CASSPQETQYF
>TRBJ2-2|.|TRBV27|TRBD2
TGTGCCACCAAGCCGGGACTAAGTGTCCACACCGGGGAGCTGTTTTTT
CATKPGLSVHTGELFF
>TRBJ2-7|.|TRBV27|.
TGTGCCAGCATCTCTTTGGGGCGTTCAACCAGCTCCTACGAGCAGTACTTC
CASISLGRSTSSYEQYF